The 13 T cell receptor beta chains below all came from one sample that was sequenced in a study of CD8 T cells in Susac syndrome. The authors reverse transcribed roughly 0.5 to 1 ug RNA with random hexamers. TCRdb reanalysed the immunoSEQ multiplex PCR reads using MiXCR and keeps one entry per CDR3 protein. The table lists about 180,000 distinct CDR3 sequences, around 94% of them singletons. Sequencing was carried out using CD4+ T cells from PBMCs. The receptors were gathered from a human donor with Susac syndrome.

This clonotype is a singleton in its sample. This chain connects TRBV27 to TRBJ2-3; D is perhaps TRBD2 (6 bases). Deletions cut 3 bases from V and 6 bases from J, with 16 bases between. Germline CDR1 reads MNHEY; CDR2 reads SMNVEV (reference sequence). This CDR3 is built from 15 residues. CDR3 region: CASSLRGGRWDTQYF. Here the CDR3 DNA reads TGTGCCAGCAGTTTGCGGGGCGGACGGTGGGATACGCAGTATTTT.

This CDR3 is CASARTGTNEQYF. In DNA form, the CDR3 reads TGTGCCAGTGCAAGGACAGGGACTAACGAGCAGTACTTC. The chain employs TRBV7-8 and TRBJ2-7; D is perhaps TRBD1 (8 bases). With 9 bases removed from V and 5 bases from J, the gap between germline ends came to 17 bases. Looked up from germline, CDR1 is SGHVS and CDR2 is FQNEAQ. CDR3 length equals 13 residues.

The V and J genes are TRBV6-6 and TRBJ2-1; D is ambiguous. V dropped 6 bases and J dropped 3 bases, with 12 bases sitting between them. This CDR3 is 14 amino acids long. Looked up from germline, CDR1 is MNHNY and CDR2 is SVGAGI (reference sequence). The CDR3 is CASRPPKGYNEQFF. CDR3 nucleotide sequence: TGTGCCAGCAGGCCTCCTAAGGGCTACAATGAGCAGTTCTTC.

This chain links TRBV5-4 with TRBJ2-1; D is unresolved. Per germline, CDR1 SGHNT and CDR2 YYREEE (reference sequence). CDR3 length: 15 residues. Deletions cut 0 bases from V and 7 bases from J, with 14 bases between. The CDR3 spells CASSLGGDRINEQFF. The CDR3 DNA follows: TGTGCCAGCAGCTTGGGGGGTGACCGAATAAATGAGCAGTTCTTC.

The chain has TRBV5-6 and TRBJ1-2; the D gene is possibly TRBD1 (5 bases). V dropped 4 bases and J dropped 8 bases, with 24 bases sitting between them. Per germline, CDR1 SGHDT and CDR2 YYEEEE. This CDR3 spans 16 amino acids. The CDR3 loop is CASSPTDLGTPGGYTF. In DNA form, the CDR3 reads TGTGCCAGCAGCCCAACGGACCTCGGGACGCCGGGAGGCTACACCTTC.

This clonotype was observed once. The CDR3 nucleotides are TGCAGTGCTACTACAGGGAATGAGGGCGGCTACACCTTC. Protein sequence: CSATTGNEGGYTF. The V and J genes are TRBV20-1 and TRBJ1-2; D is possibly TRBD1 (6 bases). Looked up from germline, CDR1 is DFQATT and CDR2 is SNEGSKA (reference sequence). The CDR3 length is 13 residues. Trimming removed 4 bases from V and 8 bases from J, with 17 bases in between.

The genes are TRBV2 and TRBJ2-7, with 7 bases that match TRBD1. CDR1 is SNHLY, CDR2 FYNNEI, per germline. The CDR3 loop spans 15 amino acids. V shed 7 bases, J shed 0 bases, and the junction held 9 bases outside the gene matches. CDR3 in DNA: TGTGCCAGCACCGAACCGGGACAGTCCTCCTACGAGCAGTACTTC. It encodes CASTEPGQSSYEQYF.

This chain connects TRBV5-1 to TRBJ2-2; TRBD2 matches at 9 bases. Trimming at V came to 4 bases and at J to 5 bases, leaving 12 bases not matched to a gene. This CDR3 comprises 17 residues. Germline lookup yields CDR1 SGHRS and CDR2 YFSETQ. CDR3 protein: CASSKGTSSKETGELFF. The CDR3 region has the DNA TGCGCCAGCAGCAAAGGGACTAGCTCTAAAGAGACCGGGGAGCTGTTTTTT. The variable domain in full, with the rest retrieved from reference TRBV5-1 and TRBJ2-2, is KAGVTQTPRYLIKTRGQQVTLSCSPISGHRSVSWYQQTPGQGLQFLFEYFSETQRNKGNFPGRFSGRQFSNSRSEMNVSTLELGDSALYLCASSKGTSSKETGELFFGEGSRLTVL.

The rearrangement uses TRBV10-3 and TRBJ2-7; D gene uncertain. This CDR3 is built from 12 residues. The V end was cut by 2 bases, the J end by 0 bases, with 2 bases between. Germline CDR1 is ENHRY and CDR2 is SYGVKD. The CDR3 bases are TGTGCCATCAGTGAGGGCTCCTACGAGCAGTACTTC. Translating it yields CAISEGSYEQYF.

This clonotype was recorded only once. The chain carries TRBV12-3 or TRBV12-4 and TRBJ1-1; D is uncertain. Trimming took off 6 bases at V and 5 bases at J, with 13 bases between the two ends. The CDR3 totals 13 residues. DNA of the CDR3: TGTGCCAGCAGCCAGTCAATGGGGACTGAAGCTTTCTTT. Its translation is CASSQSMGTEAFF.

The chain combines TRBV10-3 with TRBJ1-2, with D unresolved. The V end lost 0 bases, the J end lost 1 base, and 12 bases lay between the germline ends. From germline, CDR1 is ENHRY and CDR2 SYGVKD. There are 16 residues in the CDR3. The CDR3 loop reads CAISESVTVLNYGYTF. CDR3 sequence (DNA): TGTGCCATCAGTGAGTCTGTGACGGTACTTAACTATGGCTACACCTTC.

The chain employs TRBV2 and TRBJ2-7; 9 positions agree with TRBD1. The CDR3 has 14 residues. Trimming cost V 6 bases and J 2 bases; bases outside gene matches: 5. Germline lookup yields CDR1 SNHLY and CDR2 FYNNEI. Here the CDR3 reads CASSRDRATYEQYF. The CDR3 nucleotides are TGTGCCAGCAGCCGGGACAGGGCCACCTACGAGCAGTACTTC.

The gene calls are TRBV18 and TRBJ2-2; D unresolved. Looked up from germline, CDR1 is KGHSH and CDR2 is LQKENI. This CDR3 comprises 13 residues. The V end lost 0 bases, the J end lost 2 bases, and 1 base lay between the germline ends. Written as DNA, the CDR3 is TGTGCCAGCTCACCACCAAACACCGGGGAGCTGTTTTTT. It specifies CASSPPNTGELFF.